Shown below are 5 T cell receptor beta chains from a single sample sequenced in a study of blood T cell repertoires in COVID-19. The repertoire was sequenced with immunoSEQ multiplex PCR; TCRdb's copy has only in-frame clones and lacks some. The sample carries 450,000 to 600,000 clones, about 90% recorded once. The sample was PBMCs or T cells enriched from blood (not recorded which). All receptors derive from a woman under 30 who had recovered from COVID-19.

The chain links TRBV2 to TRBJ2-2; D possibly corresponds to TRBD2 (5 bases). V was trimmed by 3 bases and J by 3 bases, leaving 20 bases between them. Per germline, CDR1 SNHLY and CDR2 FYNNEI. The CDR3 length is 18 residues. CDR3 sequence: CASSERSGLARDTGELFF. CDR3 nucleotides: TGTGCCAGCAGTGAGAGGTCCGGGCTAGCAAGGGACACCGGGGAGCTGTTTTTT.

In DNA, the CDR3 is TGTGCCACCTCCCGGACTAGCGAACCCTACGAGCAGTACTTC. This sequence encodes CATSRTSEPYEQYF. V gene TRBV27 combines with J gene TRBJ2-7; 9 nucleotides align to TRBD2. Germline V CDR1 and CDR2: MNHEY, SMNVEV (reference sequence). There are 14 residues in the CDR3. J was trimmed by 2 bases and V by 10 bases; bases with no gene match: 9.

The chain uses TRBV6-4 and TRBJ2-7, with D perhaps matching TRBD1 (6 bases). Germline lookup yields CDR1 MRHNA and CDR2 SNTAGT. CDR3 size: 16 residues. V lost 4 bases and J lost 1, with 17 bases in between. The CDR3 DNA reads TGTGCCAGCAGTGGGCGGTCGGGACACTTATCCTACGAGCAGTACTTC. It specifies CASSGRSGHLSYEQYF.

The chain joins TRBV30 to TRBJ1-6; no clear D gene. The CDR3 is 11 residues long. Germline CDR1 reads GTSNPN; CDR2 reads SVGIG (reference sequence). CDR3 bases: TGTGCTTCGGGGTCAAATTCACCCCTCCACTTT. As protein: CASGSNSPLHF.

The rearrangement uses TRBV10-2 and TRBJ1-6; D ambiguous. This CDR3 has 12 amino acids. Germline V CDR1 and CDR2: WSHSY, SAAADI. Trimming took off 4 bases at V and 10 bases at J, with 8 bases between the two ends. The DNA for the CDR3 is TGCGCCAGCAGTGGGTTGGGCTCACCCCTCCACTTT. Translated: CASSGLGSPLHF.